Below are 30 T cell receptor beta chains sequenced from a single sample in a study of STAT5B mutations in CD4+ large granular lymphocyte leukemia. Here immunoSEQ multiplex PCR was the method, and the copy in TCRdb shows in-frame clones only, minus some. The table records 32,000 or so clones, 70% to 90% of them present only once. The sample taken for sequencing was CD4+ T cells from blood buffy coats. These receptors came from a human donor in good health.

The CDR3 bases are TGTGCCAGCAGTCGCCGGGCGAACACCGGGGAGCTGTTTTTT. Translating it yields CASSRRANTGELFF. V is TRBV7-8 and J is TRBJ2-2; D not resolved. Germline V CDR1 and CDR2: SGHVS, FQNEAQ. Deletions cut 6 bases from V and 0 bases from J, with 8 bases between. The CDR3 runs 14 residues.

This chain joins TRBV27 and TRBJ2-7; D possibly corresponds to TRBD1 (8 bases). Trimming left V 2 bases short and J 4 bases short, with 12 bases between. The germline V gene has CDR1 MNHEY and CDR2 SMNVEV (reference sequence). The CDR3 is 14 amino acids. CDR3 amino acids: CASSLNRGGYEQYF. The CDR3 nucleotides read TGTGCCAGCAGTTTAAACAGGGGGGGATACGAGCAGTACTTC.

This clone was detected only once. CDR3 amino acids: CASSSETREGGYTF. DNA of the CDR3: TGTGCCAGCAGCTCCGAGACCCGAGAAGGTGGCTACACCTTC. The rearrangement links TRBV7-2 to TRBJ1-2; the D is unclear. Germline CDR1 SGHTA, CDR2 FQGNSA. V was pared by 4 bases and J by 7 bases, with 16 bases between. The CDR3 spans 14 residues.

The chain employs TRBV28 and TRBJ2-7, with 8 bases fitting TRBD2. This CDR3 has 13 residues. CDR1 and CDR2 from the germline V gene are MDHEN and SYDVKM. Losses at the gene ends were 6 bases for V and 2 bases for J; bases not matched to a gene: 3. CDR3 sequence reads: CASRPGGAYEQYF. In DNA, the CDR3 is TGTGCCAGCAGACCGGGGGGGGCCTACGAGCAGTACTTC.

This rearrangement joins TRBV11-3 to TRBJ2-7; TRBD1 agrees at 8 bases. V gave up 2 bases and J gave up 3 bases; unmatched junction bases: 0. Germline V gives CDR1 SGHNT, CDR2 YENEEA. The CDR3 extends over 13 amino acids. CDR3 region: CASSLTGGYEQYF. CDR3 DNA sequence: TGTGCCAGCAGCTTAACAGGGGGCTACGAGCAGTACTTC.

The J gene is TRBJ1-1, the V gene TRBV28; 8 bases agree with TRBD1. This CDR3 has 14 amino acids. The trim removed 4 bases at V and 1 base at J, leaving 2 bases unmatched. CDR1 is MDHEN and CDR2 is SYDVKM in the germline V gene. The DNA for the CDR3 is TGTGCCAGCAGTTCGACAGGGGAGAACACTGAAGCTTTCTTT. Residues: CASSSTGENTEAFF.

The CDR3 is CASAWGNTEAFF. The DNA of the CDR3 is TGTGCCAGCGCGTGGGGGAACACTGAAGCTTTCTTT. The chain joins TRBV5-6 to TRBJ1-1; D uncertain. Germline loops: CDR1 SGHDT, CDR2 YYEEEE. Trimming pared 7 bases from V and 1 base from J, leaving 8 bases between. There are 12 residues in the CDR3.

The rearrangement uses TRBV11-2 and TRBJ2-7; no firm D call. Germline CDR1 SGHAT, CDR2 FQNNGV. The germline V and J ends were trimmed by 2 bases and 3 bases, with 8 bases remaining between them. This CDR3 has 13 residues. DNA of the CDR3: TGTGCCAGCAGCTTATTGGGTGACTACGAGCAGTACTTC. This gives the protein CASSLLGDYEQYF. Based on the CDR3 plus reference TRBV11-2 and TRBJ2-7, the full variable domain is EAGVAQSPRYKIIEKRQSVAFWCNPISGHATLYWYQQILGQGPKLLIQFQNNGVVDDSQLPKDRFSAERLKGVDSTLKIQPAKLEDSAVYLCASSLLGDYEQYFGPGTRLTVT.

For the CDR3, the DNA is TGTGCCAGCAGCGTCCAGTCCTCTGGAAACACCATATATTTT. It specifies CASSVQSSGNTIYF. V usage is TRBV9 and J usage is TRBJ1-3; D gene ambiguous. CDR3 length equals 14 residues. Trimming shortened V by 2 bases and J by 0 bases, and 6 bases separated the two germline ends. Germline V gene data show CDR1 as SGDLS and CDR2 as YYNGEE.

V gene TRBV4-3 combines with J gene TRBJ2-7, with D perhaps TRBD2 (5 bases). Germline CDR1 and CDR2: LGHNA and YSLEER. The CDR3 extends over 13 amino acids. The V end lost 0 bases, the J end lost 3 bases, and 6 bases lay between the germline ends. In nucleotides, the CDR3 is TGCGCCAGCAGCCAAGATCGGGACTACGAGCAGTACTTC. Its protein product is CASSQDRDYEQYF.

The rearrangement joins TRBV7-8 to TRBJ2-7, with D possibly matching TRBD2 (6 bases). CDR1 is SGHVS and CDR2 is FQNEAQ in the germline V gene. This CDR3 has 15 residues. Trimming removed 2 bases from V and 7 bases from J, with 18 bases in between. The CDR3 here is CASSLRGGTETEQYF. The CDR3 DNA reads TGTGCCAGCAGCTTAAGAGGCGGGACCGAAACGGAGCAGTACTTC.

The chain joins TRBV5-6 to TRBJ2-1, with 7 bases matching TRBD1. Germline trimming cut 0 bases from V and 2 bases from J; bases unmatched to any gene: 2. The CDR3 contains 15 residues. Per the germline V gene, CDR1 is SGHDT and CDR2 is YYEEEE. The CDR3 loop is CASSLGDSAYNEQFF. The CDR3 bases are TGTGCCAGCAGCTTGGGGGACAGCGCCTACAATGAGCAGTTCTTC.

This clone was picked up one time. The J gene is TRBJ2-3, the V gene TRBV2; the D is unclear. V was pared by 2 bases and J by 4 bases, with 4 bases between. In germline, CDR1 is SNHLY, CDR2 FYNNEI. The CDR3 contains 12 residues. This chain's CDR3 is CASSERADTQYF. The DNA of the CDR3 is TGTGCCAGCAGTGAACGGGCAGATACGCAGTATTTT.

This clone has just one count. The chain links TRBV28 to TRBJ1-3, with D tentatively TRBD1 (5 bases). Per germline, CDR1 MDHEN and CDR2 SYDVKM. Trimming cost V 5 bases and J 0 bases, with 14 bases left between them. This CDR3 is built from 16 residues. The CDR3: CASSLGAGNSGNTIYF. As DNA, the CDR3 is TGTGCCAGCAGTCTCGGGGCCGGCAACTCTGGAAACACCATATATTTT.

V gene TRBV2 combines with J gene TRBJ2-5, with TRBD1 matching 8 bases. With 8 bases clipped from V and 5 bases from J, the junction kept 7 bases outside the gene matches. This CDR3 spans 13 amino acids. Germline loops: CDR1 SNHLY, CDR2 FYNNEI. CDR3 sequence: CASRRQGPETQYF. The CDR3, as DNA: TGTGCCAGCCGCCGACAGGGGCCGGAGACCCAGTACTTC.

Here the CDR3 reads CASSSTKGGSETQYF. CDR3 DNA: TGTGCCAGCAGCTCAACGAAGGGAGGGTCCGAGACCCAGTACTTC. The chain joins TRBV5-6 to TRBJ2-5, with 7 nucleotides matching TRBD2. There are 15 residues in the CDR3. V lost 3 bases, J lost 5 bases, and 10 bases stayed unmatched. Germline values: CDR1 SGHDT, CDR2 YYEEEE.

The CDR3 region is CASSVNLGEQYF. The CDR3 nucleotides are TGTGCCAGCAGCGTAAATCTTGGGGAGCAGTACTTC. The chain is built from TRBV9 and TRBJ2-7; D is ambiguous. The germline V and J ends were trimmed by 1 base and 7 bases, with 9 bases remaining between them. The germline CDR1 and CDR2 sequences are SGDLS and YYNGEE. The CDR3 consists of 12 residues.

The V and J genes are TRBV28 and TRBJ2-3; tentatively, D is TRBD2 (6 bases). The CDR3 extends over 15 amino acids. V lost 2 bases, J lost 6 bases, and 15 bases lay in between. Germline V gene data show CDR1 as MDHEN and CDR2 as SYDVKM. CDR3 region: CASSLRSGRTDTQYF. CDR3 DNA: TGTGCCAGCAGTTTACGTAGCGGCCGTACGGATACGCAGTATTTT.

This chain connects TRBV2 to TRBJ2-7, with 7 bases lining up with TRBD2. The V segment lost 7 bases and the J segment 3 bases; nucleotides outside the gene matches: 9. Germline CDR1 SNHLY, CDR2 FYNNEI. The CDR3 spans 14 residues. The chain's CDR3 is CASIRLASGYEQYF. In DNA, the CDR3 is TGTGCCAGCATCCGACTAGCTTCGGGCTACGAGCAGTACTTC. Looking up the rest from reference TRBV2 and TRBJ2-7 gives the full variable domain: EPEVTQTPSHQVTQMGQEVILRCVPISNHLYFYWYRQILGQKVEFLVSFYNNEISEKSEIFDDQFSVERPDGSNFTLKIRSTKLEDSAMYFCASIRLASGYEQYFGPGTRLTVT.

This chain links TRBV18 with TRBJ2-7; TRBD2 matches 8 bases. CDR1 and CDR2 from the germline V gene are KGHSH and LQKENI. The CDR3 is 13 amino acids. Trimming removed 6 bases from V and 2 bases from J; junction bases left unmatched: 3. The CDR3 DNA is TGTGCCAGCTCCCGGGGGGGCCCCTACGAGCAGTACTTC. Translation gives CASSRGGPYEQYF.

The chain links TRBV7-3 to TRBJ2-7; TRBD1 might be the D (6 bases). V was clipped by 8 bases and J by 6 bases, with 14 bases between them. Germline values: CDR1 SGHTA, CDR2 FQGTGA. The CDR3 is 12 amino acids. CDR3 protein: CASRPGHREQYF. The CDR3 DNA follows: TGTGCCAGCCGTCCGGGACACCGCGAGCAGTACTTC.

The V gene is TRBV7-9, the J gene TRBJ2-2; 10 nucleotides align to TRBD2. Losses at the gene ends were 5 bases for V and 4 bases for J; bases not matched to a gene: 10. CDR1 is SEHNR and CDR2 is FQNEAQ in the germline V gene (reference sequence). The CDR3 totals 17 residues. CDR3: CASSTSTGTSVTGELFF. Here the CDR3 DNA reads TGTGCCAGCAGCACTTCGACCGGGACTAGCGTCACCGGGGAGCTGTTTTTT.

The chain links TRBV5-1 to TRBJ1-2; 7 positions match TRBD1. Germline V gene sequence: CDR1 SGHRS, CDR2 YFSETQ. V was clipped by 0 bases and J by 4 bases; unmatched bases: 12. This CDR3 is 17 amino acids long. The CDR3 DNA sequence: TGCGCCAGCAGCTTGGATAGTACAGGGGTTAGACCCTATGGCTACACCTTC. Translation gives CASSLDSTGVRPYGYTF.

The DNA for the CDR3 is TGTGCCAGCAGCTTACGGGACGGGGCAAGGGAGCAGTTCTTC. Encoded protein: CASSLRDGAREQFF. The rearrangement joins TRBV7-9 to TRBJ2-1; either TRBD1 or TRBD2 may fit D (5 bases each). V was shortened by 2 bases and J by 10 bases, with 15 bases between the two germline ends. In germline, CDR1 is SEHNR, CDR2 FQNEAQ (reference sequence). The CDR3 loop spans 14 amino acids. Using reference TRBV7-9 and TRBJ2-1 for the parts outside the CDR3, the full variable domain is DTGVSQNPRHKITKRGQNVTFRCDPISEHNRLYWYRQTLGQGPEFLTYFQNEAQLEKSRLLSDRFSAERPKGSFSTLEIQRTEQGDSAMYLCASSLRDGAREQFFGPGTRLTVL.

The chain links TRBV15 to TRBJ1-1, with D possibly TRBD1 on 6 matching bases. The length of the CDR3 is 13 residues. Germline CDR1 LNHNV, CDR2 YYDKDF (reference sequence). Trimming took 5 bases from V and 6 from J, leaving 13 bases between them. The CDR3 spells CATSGSRGAEAFF. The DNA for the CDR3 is TGTGCCACCAGCGGCTCGAGGGGGGCTGAAGCTTTCTTT.

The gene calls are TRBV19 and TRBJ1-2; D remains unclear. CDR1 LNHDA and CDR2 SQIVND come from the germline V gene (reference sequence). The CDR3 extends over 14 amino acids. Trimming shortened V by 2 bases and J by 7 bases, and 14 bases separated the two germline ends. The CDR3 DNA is TGTGCCAGTAGTATACCCCTGGGAGGCTCTGGCTACACCTTC. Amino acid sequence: CASSIPLGGSGYTF.

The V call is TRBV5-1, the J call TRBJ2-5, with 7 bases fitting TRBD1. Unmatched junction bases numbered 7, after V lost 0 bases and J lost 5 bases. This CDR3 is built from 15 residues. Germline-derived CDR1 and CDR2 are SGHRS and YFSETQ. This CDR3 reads CASSLAAGTEETQYF. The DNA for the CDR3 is TGCGCCAGCAGCTTGGCCGCAGGGACAGAGGAGACCCAGTACTTC. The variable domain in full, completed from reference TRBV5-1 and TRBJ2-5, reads KAGVTQTPRYLIKTRGQQVTLSCSPISGHRSVSWYQQTPGQGLQFLFEYFSETQRNKGNFPGRFSGRQFSNSRSEMNVSTLELGDSALYLCASSLAAGTEETQYFGPGTRLLVL.

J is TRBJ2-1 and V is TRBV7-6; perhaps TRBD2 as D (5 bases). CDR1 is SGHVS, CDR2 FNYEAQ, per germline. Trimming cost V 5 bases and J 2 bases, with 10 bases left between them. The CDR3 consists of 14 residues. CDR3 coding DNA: TGTGCCAGCAGCCTCGGACTTCCCTACAATGAGCAGTTCTTC. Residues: CASSLGLPYNEQFF.

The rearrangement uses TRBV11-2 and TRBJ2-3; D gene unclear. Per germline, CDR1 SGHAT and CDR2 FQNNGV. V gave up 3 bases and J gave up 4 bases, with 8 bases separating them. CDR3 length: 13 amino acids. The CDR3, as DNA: TGTGCCAGCAGCTTTTCGCTCCCAGATACGCAGTATTTT. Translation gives CASSFSLPDTQYF. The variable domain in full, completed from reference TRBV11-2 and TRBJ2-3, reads EAGVAQSPRYKIIEKRQSVAFWCNPISGHATLYWYQQILGQGPKLLIQFQNNGVVDDSQLPKDRFSAERLKGVDSTLKIQPAKLEDSAVYLCASSFSLPDTQYFGPGTRLTVL.

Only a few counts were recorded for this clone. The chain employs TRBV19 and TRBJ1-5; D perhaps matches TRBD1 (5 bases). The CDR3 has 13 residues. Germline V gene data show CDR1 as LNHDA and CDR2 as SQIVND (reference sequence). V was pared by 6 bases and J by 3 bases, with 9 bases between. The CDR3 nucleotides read TGTGCCAGTAGACAGGCGATCAATCAGCCCCAGCATTTT. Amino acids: CASRQAINQPQHF.